This T cell receptor (beta chain) was sequenced for a study of shared clonotypes between healthy human individuals. Turning to the study itself: CD4 naive cells filled three plates per donor, CD4 memory three, CD8 naive two and CD8 memory one. Study results and caveats: Exclusively blood specimens were collected; tissue repertoires likely differ.

The CDR3 has 14 residues. The junction had 5 bases not matched to a gene; V was cut back by 4 bases and J by 2 bases. The germline gives CDR1 SGHNT, CDR2 YYREEE (reference sequence). This clone was counted a single time. The antigen is unknown. Measured with immunoSEQ multiplex PCR; TCRdb has only the in-frame clones, and not every one. The profile shows approximately 840,000 clones, approximately 96% of them singletons. CD8 cells classed as naive were CD45RO-negative and positively selected for CCR7, excluding terminally differentiated effector memory CD45RA+ cells. The genes are TRBV5-4 and TRBJ2-5; 7 nucleotides agree with TRBD2. The sample consisted of naive CD8+ T cells sorted from blood. The receptor was isolated from a man younger than 40 in good health. CDR3 protein: CASSPSSGQETQYF. In nucleotides, the CDR3 is TGTGCCAGCAGCCCCTCTAGCGGACAAGAGACCCAGTACTTC.